Below, 13 T cell receptor beta chains from the same sample are listed, as sequenced in a study of graft-versus-host responses after intestinal transplantation (dated by TCRdb to the early 2020s). Libraries came from the immunoSEQ multiplex PCR assay. Held by TCRdb, this immuneACCESS table contains in-frame sequences only and omits some clones. Under half of the omission traces to an unresolved V gene where checked; the cause of the rest is unknown. The sample table shows some 120,000 clones, and 85% to 95% are seen once. More than 0.95% of the sample is held by the ten biggest clonotypes. The meaning of the sample's time point label: cells obtained before transplantation from donor or recipient. No antigen has been identified for these receptors. This specimen was unstimulated CD8+ T cells sorted from spleen or lymph node cells, taken before transplant. Every receptor here comes from a human donor who was the organ donor for an intestinal transplant.

This chain joins TRBV7-2 and TRBJ2-3; TRBD2 might be the D (6 bases). Germline V gene data show CDR1 as SGHTA and CDR2 as FQGNSA. CDR3 length: 16 residues. Trimming took 0 bases from V and 4 from J, leaving 14 bases between them. For the CDR3, the DNA is TGTGCCAGCAGCTTAGCTAGGCGGGGCCCCCCAGATACGCAGTATTTT. Residues: CASSLARRGPPDTQYF.

The chain combines TRBV7-9 with TRBJ1-2; tentative D call: TRBD1 (6 bases). Germline CDR1 and CDR2: SEHNR and FQNEAQ (reference sequence). Trimming removed 5 bases at V and 4 bases at J, with 8 bases between. This CDR3 spans 12 amino acids. CDR3: CASSQGFYGYTF. CDR3 in DNA: TGTGCCAGCAGCCAGGGGTTCTATGGCTACACCTTC.

The rearrangement joins TRBV4-1 to TRBJ2-5; D call uncertain. Germline CDR1 is MGHRA and CDR2 is YSYEKL. The CDR3 is 14 amino acids. V lost 5 bases and J lost 3, with 13 bases in between. The CDR3 loop is CASSAHQGEETQYF. The CDR3 DNA reads as TGCGCCAGCAGCGCCCATCAAGGAGAAGAGACCCAGTACTTC.

The V gene is TRBV19, the J gene TRBJ2-5; TRBD2 aligns across 12 bases. The CDR3 has 14 amino acids. The V and J ends lost 5 bases and 4 bases, in that order; junction bases with no gene match: 2. Germline CDR1 reads LNHDA; CDR2 reads SQIVND (reference sequence). The chain's CDR3 is CASSLTSGRETQYF. The CDR3 bases are TGTGCCAGTAGTTTGACTAGCGGGAGAGAGACCCAGTACTTC.

The genes are TRBV7-3 and TRBJ1-2; TRBD1 agrees at 7 bases. This CDR3 contains 15 residues. Germline V gives CDR1 SGHTA, CDR2 FQGTGA. V shed 3 bases, J shed 4 bases, and the junction held 8 bases outside the gene matches. This CDR3 reads CASSFGTESAYGYTF. CDR3 nucleotide sequence: TGTGCCAGCAGCTTCGGGACAGAATCAGCCTATGGCTACACCTTC.

The genes are TRBV29-1 and TRBJ2-1, with TRBD2 matching over 11 bases. The CDR3 consists of 15 residues. V lost 7 bases, J lost 7 bases, and 12 bases stayed unmatched. Germline CDR1 SQVTM, CDR2 ANQGSEA. The CDR3 spells CSALPGLAVMNEQFF. CDR3 bases: TGCAGCGCTCTACCGGGACTAGCGGTGATGAATGAGCAGTTCTTC.

V and J are TRBV5-6 and TRBJ1-2; 7 bases align to TRBD1. Germline loops: CDR1 SGHDT, CDR2 YYEEEE. The V segment lost 0 bases and the J segment 6 bases; nucleotides outside the gene matches: 8. CDR3 length: 15 residues. The DNA for the CDR3 is TGTGCCAGCAGCTTGGCGGCAGGGGGTTCGAATGGCTACACCTTC. Translating it yields CASSLAAGGSNGYTF.

DNA for the CDR3: TGTGCCTCAGGGACAGTCTTCAACTATGGCTACACCTTC. This codes for CASGTVFNYGYTF. This rearrangement joins TRBV30 to TRBJ1-2; 7 bases align to TRBD1. The trim removed 7 bases at V and 2 bases at J, leaving 7 bases unmatched. The CDR3 has 13 residues. CDR1 and CDR2 from the germline V gene are GTSNPN and SVGIG (reference sequence).

The genes are TRBV4-3 and TRBJ2-7, with 8 bases that match TRBD2. CDR1 is LGHNA and CDR2 is YSLEER in the germline V gene. The CDR3 has 15 residues. V lost 1 base, J lost 3 bases, and 5 bases stayed unmatched. CDR3 in amino acids: CASSQVISGSYEQYF. The CDR3 coding sequence is TGCGCCAGCAGCCAAGTCATCAGCGGGAGCTACGAGCAGTACTTC.

The rearrangement joins TRBV4-3 to TRBJ2-6; D remains ambiguous. The CDR3 extends over 15 amino acids. The germline V gene encodes CDR1 LGHNA and CDR2 YSLEER. Trimming took 1 base from V and 4 from J, leaving 8 bases between them. The CDR3 bases are TGCGCCAGCAGCCAAGTCCACCCCGGGGCCAACGTCCTGACTTTC. It specifies CASSQVHPGANVLTF.

For the CDR3, the DNA is TGTGCCAGCAGCCAACCTAGGCGCGACCCTTTACGATACTTC. Translation: CASSQPRRDPLRYF. This chain joins TRBV4-2 and TRBJ2-4; D gene unclear. The CDR3 extends over 14 amino acids. With 2 bases removed from V and 16 bases from J, the gap between germline ends came to 21 bases. The germline V gene encodes CDR1 LGHNA and CDR2 YNFKEQ.

V gene TRBV30 combines with J gene TRBJ2-3; D uncertain. Trimming removed 7 bases at V and 1 base at J, with 6 bases between. Germline loops: CDR1 GTSNPN, CDR2 SVGIG (reference sequence). The CDR3 totals 11 residues. The CDR3 nucleotides are TGTGCCTTTGGGGGCACAGATACGCAGTATTTT. Translated: CAFGGTDTQYF.

The chain recombines TRBV9 with TRBJ1-1; 9 nucleotides align to TRBD1. The ends lost 3 bases at V and 3 bases at J; junction bases unmatched: 3. This CDR3 region has 14 residues. CDR1 and CDR2 (germline): SGDLS, YYNGEE. The CDR3 bases are TGTGCCAGCAGCGAGACAGGGGGGCACACTGAAGCTTTCTTT. Residues: CASSETGGHTEAFF.